One and the same sample provided the 30 T cell receptor beta chains below, sequenced in a study of CD8 T cells in ankylosing spondylitis. From the 5' RACE reads, TCRdb called clonotypes with MiXCR, one entry per CDR3 protein. In the table there are about 800,000 distinct CDR3 sequences, roughly 10% of which are singletons. The study's findings and limits: Blood from ankylosing spondylitis patients appeared to carry a characteristic roughly 8-variant TCR beta motif.

Their cognate antigens are unknown. The sequencing input was blood, either unsorted or a sorted T cell fraction (not recorded which). The receptors originated from a male donor with ankylosing spondylitis.

The J gene is TRBJ2-7, the V gene TRBV5-1; no clear D gene. The V gene lost 1 base and the J gene lost 9 bases, with 11 bases spanning the gap. Germline V gene sequence: CDR1 SGHRS, CDR2 YFSETQ. The CDR3 is 12 residues long. CDR3 sequence (DNA): TGCGCCAGCAGCTTGAATAGACAACCGCAGTACTTC. Protein product: CASSLNRQPQYF.

The chain uses TRBV20-1 and TRBJ2-7, with TRBD2 matching over 14 bases. From germline, CDR1 is DFQATT and CDR2 SNEGSKA (reference sequence). Unmatched junction bases numbered 7, after V lost 6 bases and J lost 3 bases. This CDR3 contains 15 residues. The CDR3 loop reads CSAGTSGGSLYEQYF. The CDR3 DNA reads as TGCAGTGCAGGGACTAGCGGGGGATCGCTCTACGAGCAGTACTTC.

The chain uses TRBV20-1 and TRBJ2-3; the D gene is possibly TRBD2 (5 bases). Trimming removed 2 bases from V and 2 bases from J, with 8 bases in between. CDR3 length: 13 residues. Germline CDR1 and CDR2: DFQATT and SNEGSKA (reference sequence). The CDR3 reads CSARRLYTDTQYF. CDR3 nucleotide sequence: TGCAGTGCTAGACGACTATACACAGATACGCAGTATTTT.

This chain joins TRBV4-2 and TRBJ2-5; 11 nucleotides match TRBD2. This CDR3 spans 16 amino acids. V trimming: 4 bases; J trimming: 1 base; junction bases outside the gene matches: 5. Per the germline V gene, CDR1 is LGHNA and CDR2 is YNFKEQ. The CDR3 sequence is CASSPIAGGVQETQYF. CDR3 in DNA: TGTGCCAGCAGCCCCATAGCGGGGGGGGTCCAAGAGACCCAGTACTTC.

This clonotype was counted between two and nine times. This chain uses TRBV4-2 with TRBJ2-7; a possible D gene is TRBD2 (6 bases). CDR3 length equals 15 residues. V lost 0 bases and J 4 bases, leaving 13 bases between the germline ends. The germline gives CDR1 LGHNA, CDR2 YNFKEQ. In DNA form, the CDR3 reads TGTGCCAGCAGCCAAGAACTAGCCTCGGCTTACGAGCAGTACTTC. This encodes CASSQELASAYEQYF.

Ten or more counts support this clonotype. V gene TRBV29-1 combines with J gene TRBJ2-7, with 10 positions matching TRBD1. Looked up from germline, CDR1 is SQVTM and CDR2 is ANQGSEA. CDR3 length equals 14 residues. Germline trimming cut 7 bases from V and 4 bases from J; bases unmatched to any gene: 10. This CDR3 reads CSAGQGIPTYEQYF. CDR3 sequence (DNA): TGCAGCGCGGGACAGGGGATCCCAACGTACGAGCAGTACTTC.

The CDR3, as DNA: TGCAGTGCTAGCCAGGGACGAGCTAACTATGGCTACACCTTC. Amino acids: CSASQGRANYGYTF. The chain recombines TRBV20-1 with TRBJ1-2, with D possibly matching TRBD1 (5 bases). Trimming took off 3 bases at V and 0 bases at J, with 11 bases between the two ends. Germline V gene lookup returns CDR1 DFQATT and CDR2 SNEGSKA (reference sequence). The CDR3 extends over 14 amino acids.

This clonotype appeared a few times. This sequence joins TRBV20-1 and TRBJ2-1; D gene uncertain. The CDR3 has 14 amino acids. Germline assignment: CDR1 DFQATT and CDR2 SNEGSKA (reference sequence). V lost 3 bases and J lost 4, with 13 bases in between. The CDR3 here is CSARQPLRYNEQFF. Written as DNA, the CDR3 is TGCAGTGCTAGGCAACCATTAAGATACAATGAGCAGTTCTTC.

This sequence joins TRBV20-1 and TRBJ2-3; 9 bases align to TRBD2. Germline trimming cut 6 bases from V and 4 bases from J; bases unmatched to any gene: 11. Germline loops: CDR1 DFQATT, CDR2 SNEGSKA (reference sequence). CDR3 size: 15 residues. CDR3 bases: TGCAGTGCCCTGAGGTGGCGGGGGGGGGCAGATACGCAGTATTTT. Protein product: CSALRWRGGADTQYF.

This clonotype showed up just a few times. The chain couples TRBV10-3 to TRBJ1-4; D is uncertain. This CDR3 spans 15 amino acids. Trimming cost V 1 base and J 0 bases, with 6 bases left between them. CDR1 is ENHRY, CDR2 SYGVKD, per germline. CDR3 amino acids: CAISEFLATNEKLFF. For the CDR3, the DNA is TGTGCCATCAGTGAGTTCCTTGCAACTAATGAAAAACTGTTTTTT.

This clonotype was picked up a small number of times. V is TRBV28 and J is TRBJ2-7; the match to TRBD2 covers 9 bases. V shed 6 bases and J 4 bases; nucleotides not matched to a gene: 7. Per germline, CDR1 MDHEN and CDR2 SYDVKM. The CDR3 has 14 residues. The DNA for the CDR3 is TGTGCCAGCAGGGGTGGCGGGAGGGTTTACGAGCAGTACTTC. The encoded protein is CASRGGGRVYEQYF.

The rearrangement joins TRBV28 to TRBJ2-5; D assignment may be TRBD1 or TRBD2 (5 bases each). V was pared by 4 bases and J by 2 bases, with 14 bases between. Germline lookup yields CDR1 MDHEN and CDR2 SYDVKM. The CDR3 spans 15 residues. The CDR3 reads CASSSLGDLQETQYF. As DNA, the CDR3 is TGTGCCAGCAGTTCCCTCGGGGACCTTCAAGAGACCCAGTACTTC.

This clonotype appeared a few times. The chain couples TRBV6-1 to TRBJ2-7, with a tentative D call TRBD2 (6 bases). The CDR3 covers 15 residues. Germline CDR1 reads MNHNS; CDR2 reads SASEGT. V was trimmed by 10 bases and J by 0 bases, leaving 19 bases between them. CDR3 protein: CAIAEVHGSSYEQYF. CDR3 nucleotides: TGTGCCATCGCCGAGGTGCACGGGAGCTCCTACGAGCAGTACTTC.

V and J are TRBV27 and TRBJ1-6, with 10 bases aligning to TRBD1. Germline values: CDR1 MNHEY, CDR2 SMNVEV (reference sequence). This CDR3 is built from 14 residues. V shed 3 bases and J 14 bases; nucleotides not matched to a gene: 7. CDR3 amino acids: CASSFQKGTGALHF. DNA for the CDR3: TGTGCCAGCAGTTTTCAGAAGGGGACAGGGGCCCTCCACTTT.

This clonotype has only a few counts. The chain carries TRBV6-1 and TRBJ2-1, with 7 bases aligning to TRBD1. With 6 bases clipped from V and 6 bases from J, the junction kept 11 bases outside the gene matches. The germline V gene has CDR1 MNHNS and CDR2 SASEGT. This CDR3 has 15 amino acids. CDR3 in amino acids: CASSRGTGVTNEQFF. The DNA for the CDR3 is TGTGCCAGCAGCAGAGGAACAGGGGTCACCAATGAGCAGTTCTTC.

The CDR3 sequence is CASSLATGGVTEAFF. DNA of the CDR3: TGTGCCAGCAGCTTAGCAACGGGGGGCGTTACTGAAGCTTTCTTT. V and J are TRBV7-8 and TRBJ1-1; D possibly corresponds to TRBD1 (6 bases). This CDR3 comprises 15 residues. CDR1 SGHVS and CDR2 FQNEAQ come from the germline V gene. Between the trimmed V and J ends, which lost 0 bases and 5 bases, there was a span of 13 bases.

In its sample, this clonotype was seen many times. The rearrangement links TRBV29-1 to TRBJ1-1; perhaps TRBD1 as D (5 bases). Germline CDR1 reads SQVTM; CDR2 reads ANQGSEA. The CDR3 sequence is 12 residues long. Trimming stripped 4 bases from V and 2 bases from J, with 8 bases between. The CDR3 protein is CSVATVNTEAFF. The DNA of the CDR3 is TGCAGCGTTGCGACAGTAAACACTGAAGCTTTCTTT.

This chain uses TRBV7-2 with TRBJ2-3; D is ambiguous. The germline gives CDR1 SGHTA, CDR2 FQGNSA. There are 13 residues in the CDR3. V was pared by 4 bases and J by 2 bases, with 7 bases between. CDR3 in amino acids: CASSSQFTDTQYF. The DNA for the CDR3 is TGTGCCAGCAGCTCTCAATTCACAGATACGCAGTATTTT.

The gene calls are TRBV5-1 and TRBJ2-5; tentative D call: TRBD1 (5 bases). The CDR3 is 15 amino acids. Trimming cost V 4 bases and J 1 base, with 14 bases left between them. Germline V gene lookup returns CDR1 SGHRS and CDR2 YFSETQ. The CDR3 bases are TGCGCCAGCAGCCCAGGGCGACTGCTCCAAGAGACCCAGTACTTC. Translation: CASSPGRLLQETQYF.

There are a few counts of this clonotype. The chain carries TRBV6-1 and TRBJ1-2; 7 bases are a match to TRBD1. Germline-derived CDR1 and CDR2 are MNHNS and SASEGT. This CDR3 is 13 amino acids long. With V trimmed by 6 bases and J by 6 bases, 7 bases remained unmatched. The CDR3 is CASSAGQEDGYTF. CDR3 in DNA: TGTGCCAGCAGCGCCGGACAGGAGGATGGCTACACCTTC.

The chain carries TRBV20-1 and TRBJ2-1; D is undetermined. CDR3 length equals 11 residues. Germline V gene lookup returns CDR1 DFQATT and CDR2 SNEGSKA (reference sequence). With 2 bases removed from V and 10 bases from J, the gap between germline ends came to 9 bases. The CDR3 reads CSARPPREQFF. The CDR3 DNA sequence: TGCAGTGCTAGACCCCCACGAGAGCAGTTCTTC.

V is TRBV4-3 and J is TRBJ2-5, with 7 positions matching TRBD1. V lost 3 bases, J lost 5 bases, and 6 bases stayed unmatched. CDR1 is LGHNA and CDR2 is YSLEER in the germline V gene. This CDR3 region has 14 residues. The CDR3 nucleotides are TGCGCCAGCAGCCAGGCCGACAGGGAGGAGACCCAGTACTTC. Its protein is CASSQADREETQYF.

The chain recombines TRBV3-1 with TRBJ2-5, with D possibly called TRBD1 or TRBD2 (5 bases each). This CDR3 has 14 amino acids. Germline lookup yields CDR1 LGHDT and CDR2 YNNKEL (reference sequence). V was shortened by 5 bases and J by 5 bases, with 15 bases between the two germline ends. CDR3 sequence: CASSDWDALETQYF. CDR3 DNA: TGTGCCAGCAGCGACTGGGACGCTTTGGAGACCCAGTACTTC.

This clonotype was counted many times. The rearrangement uses TRBV7-2 and TRBJ1-2; D is unresolved. CDR3 length equals 13 residues. Germline CDR1 is SGHTA and CDR2 is FQGNSA. V shed 0 bases and J shed 6 bases, with 8 bases lying between them. The CDR3 sequence: CASSLASTNGYTF. The DNA of the CDR3 is TGTGCCAGCAGCTTAGCGAGTACGAATGGCTACACCTTC. Complete variable domain (other parts from reference TRBV7-2 and TRBJ1-2): GAGVSQSPSNKVTEKGKDVELRCDPISGHTALYWYRQSLGQGLEFLIYFQGNSAPDKSGLPSDRFSAERTGGSVSTLTIQRTQQEDSAVYLCASSLASTNGYTFGSGTRLTVV.

In this sample, this clonotype turned up a few times. The chain recombines TRBV7-2 with TRBJ1-2; D possibly corresponds to TRBD1 (5 bases). With 3 bases removed from V and 5 bases from J, the gap between germline ends came to 10 bases. This CDR3 is 13 amino acids long. The germline CDR1 and CDR2 sequences are SGHTA and FQGNSA. Here the CDR3 DNA reads TGTGCCAGCAGCTTCAGGGCCGTTTATGGCTACACCTTC. Translating it yields CASSFRAVYGYTF. Using reference TRBV7-2 and TRBJ1-2 for the parts outside the CDR3, the full variable domain is GAGVSQSPSNKVTEKGKDVELRCDPISGHTALYWYRQSLGQGLEFLIYFQGNSAPDKSGLPSDRFSAERTGGSVSTLTIQRTQQEDSAVYLCASSFRAVYGYTFGSGTRLTVV.

This clonotype was recorded at least ten times. The rearrangement joins TRBV27 to TRBJ2-1, with D unresolved. There are 13 residues in the CDR3. The germline gives CDR1 MNHEY, CDR2 SMNVEV (reference sequence). V shed 6 bases and J shed 4 bases, with 10 bases lying between them. CDR3 sequence: CASSLSLYNEQFF. CDR3 bases: TGTGCCAGCAGCTTGTCCCTTTACAATGAGCAGTTCTTC.

This clonotype is medium-sized by share. The CDR3 sequence: CSAQPAPTDTQYF. CDR3 sequence (DNA): TGCAGTGCGCAGCCCGCCCCCACAGATACGCAGTATTTT. The chain is built from TRBV20-1 and TRBJ2-3; D is unclear. The CDR3 runs 13 residues. Germline V CDR1 and CDR2: DFQATT, SNEGSKA (reference sequence). V was shortened by 6 bases and J by 2 bases, with 12 bases between the two germline ends.

V and J are TRBV6-5 and TRBJ2-7; TRBD1 or TRBD2 may be the D gene (5 bases each). Trimming cost V 2 bases and J 4 bases, with 12 bases left between them. This CDR3 spans 14 amino acids. The V gene's germline CDR1 is MNHEY and CDR2 SVGAGI. CDR3 residues: CASSYVGVGYEQYF. The CDR3 DNA reads TGTGCCAGCAGTTACGTGGGGGTGGGGTACGAGCAGTACTTC.

CDR3 region: CATSTSTQGLYTKNIQYF. The CDR3 bases are TGTGCCACCAGCACCAGCACCCAGGGGTTGTATACCAAAAACATTCAGTACTTC. The rearrangement links TRBV15 to TRBJ2-4; D perhaps matches TRBD1 (6 bases). V was clipped by 4 bases and J by 2 bases, with 21 bases between them. CDR3 length equals 18 residues. Germline CDR1 LNHNV, CDR2 YYDKDF (reference sequence).

This clonotype has at least ten counts. The chain combines TRBV10-3 with TRBJ1-3; D ambiguous. Trimming stripped 0 bases from V and 0 bases from J, with 9 bases between. The CDR3 covers 16 residues. Germline V gene lookup returns CDR1 ENHRY and CDR2 SYGVKD. The CDR3 reads CAISESRSLSGNTIYF. The CDR3, as DNA: TGTGCCATCAGTGAGTCGCGCAGCCTCTCTGGAAACACCATATATTTT.